Below, 11 T cell receptor beta chains from the same sample are listed, as sequenced in a study of cytomegalovirus exposure and HLA in healthy donors. The primer mix had 60 Vbeta and 13 Jbeta primers. Only in-frame clones appear in the TCRdb table, and some are missing; sequencing was by immunoSEQ multiplex PCR. The listing contains 96,000 or so clones. The sample taken for sequencing was PBMCs. The origin of the receptors is a woman aged 30 to 39 in good health and CMV-seronegative.

This chain connects TRBV6-5 to TRBJ2-7; the D gene is possibly TRBD1 (6 bases). Germline CDR1 MNHEY, CDR2 SVGAGI. CDR3 length: 15 residues. Trimming stripped 6 bases from V and 4 bases from J, with 19 bases between. The CDR3 DNA reads TGTGCCAGCAGCACCGGTCAGGGGCTAGAATACGAGCAGTACTTC. Translated: CASSTGQGLEYEQYF.

V gene TRBV7-3 combines with J gene TRBJ1-2; 7 nucleotides line up with TRBD1. The trim removed 5 bases at V and 7 bases at J, leaving 7 bases unmatched. The CDR3 extends over 13 amino acids. In germline, CDR1 is SGHTA, CDR2 FQGTGA. The CDR3 protein is CASSPRTGGGYTF. In nucleotides, the CDR3 is TGTGCCAGCAGCCCACGGACAGGCGGTGGCTACACCTTC.

The chain is built from TRBV30 and TRBJ1-5; D is uncertain. Germline V gene sequence: CDR1 GTSNPN, CDR2 SVGIG (reference sequence). V dropped 5 bases and J dropped 3 bases, with 8 bases sitting between them. This CDR3 spans 12 amino acids. CDR3 in amino acids: CAWAPTNQPQHF. CDR3 DNA sequence: TGTGCCTGGGCCCCTACCAATCAGCCCCAGCATTTT.

This sequence joins TRBV6-1 and TRBJ2-5; the match to TRBD2 covers 14 bases. Germline V gene sequence: CDR1 MNHNS, CDR2 SASEGT. J lost 5 bases, V lost 10 bases, and 9 bases had no gene match. The CDR3 sequence is 15 residues long. The CDR3 nucleotides are TGTGCCACACACCTGGGACTAGCGGGAGCTGAGACCCAGTACTTC. It codes for CATHLGLAGAETQYF.

The chain links TRBV14 to TRBJ1-1; 9 nucleotides match TRBD1. The V gene end was trimmed by 5 bases and the J gene end by 6 bases; junction bases not matched to a gene: 7. Germline CDR1 reads SGHDN; CDR2 reads FVKESK. CDR3 length: 14 amino acids. CDR3 sequence reads: CASSNRGLIAEAFF. CDR3 sequence (DNA): TGTGCCAGCAGCAACAGGGGGCTAATAGCTGAAGCTTTCTTT. The variable domain in full, completed from reference TRBV14 and TRBJ1-1, reads EAGVTQFPSHSVIEKGQTVTLRCDPISGHDNLYWYRRVMGKEIKFLLHFVKESKQDESGMPNNRFLAERTGGTYSTLKVQPAELEDSGVYFCASSNRGLIAEAFFGQGTRLTVV.

J is TRBJ2-3 and V is TRBV5-1; TRBD1 matches 9 bases. J lost 1 base, V lost 5 bases, and 8 bases had no gene match. Germline V gene sequence: CDR1 SGHRS, CDR2 YFSETQ. There are 16 residues in the CDR3. The CDR3 DNA reads TGCGCCAGCAGTTATTCCCGGGACAGGGGCACAGATACGCAGTATTTT. Translating it yields CASSYSRDRGTDTQYF.

J is TRBJ1-2 and V is TRBV5-1; D is unclear. Trimming removed 0 bases from V and 0 bases from J, with 15 bases in between. This CDR3 spans 17 amino acids. CDR1 is SGHRS and CDR2 is YFSETQ in the germline V gene. In DNA, the CDR3 is TGCGCCAGCAGCTTGGACCTCCCAGGCCAACCTAACTATGGCTACACCTTC. Amino acid sequence: CASSLDLPGQPNYGYTF.

The chain employs TRBV19 and TRBJ1-1, with D possibly TRBD1 on 6 matching bases. The CDR3 is 13 residues long. Trimming shortened V by 6 bases and J by 3 bases, and 11 bases separated the two germline ends. Germline CDR1 is LNHDA and CDR2 is SQIVND (reference sequence). This chain's CDR3 is CASRGGGHTEAFF. DNA of the CDR3: TGTGCCAGTAGAGGGGGGGGTCACACTGAAGCTTTCTTT.

The rearrangement uses TRBV19 and TRBJ1-6, with D perhaps matching TRBD1 (5 bases). V was pared by 2 bases and J by 7 bases, with 9 bases between. The CDR3 is made up of 14 amino acids. Germline V gives CDR1 LNHDA, CDR2 SQIVND (reference sequence). The CDR3: CASSIQGGNSPLHF. CDR3 DNA: TGTGCCAGTAGTATACAGGGAGGGAATTCACCCCTCCACTTT.

The chain employs TRBV28 and TRBJ2-7; D is perhaps TRBD2 (5 bases). Germline CDR1 MDHEN, CDR2 SYDVKM. V was trimmed by 2 bases and J by 4 bases, leaving 15 bases between them. The CDR3 sequence is 15 residues long. CDR3 bases: TGTGCCAGCAGTTTAGACACCAAACCGGGGTACGAGCAGTACTTC. Translation: CASSLDTKPGYEQYF.

The CDR3 region has the DNA TGCGCCAGCAACGCGGGGGGGATCCAAGAGACCCAGTACTTC. Its translation is CASNAGGIQETQYF. The rearrangement links TRBV5-1 to TRBJ2-5; 9 bases are a match to TRBD2. The CDR3 covers 14 residues. Germline values: CDR1 SGHRS, CDR2 YFSETQ. V trimming: 6 bases; J trimming: 1 base; junction bases outside the gene matches: 4.